This TCR beta chain was retrieved from a study of T-cell reconstitution after alpha-beta-depleted transplantation in children. A library of TCRbeta sequences, prepared with unique molecular identifiers, was generated. TCRdb ran MiXCR on the PCR reads and lists one entry per CDR3 protein. The sample carries some 260,000 distinct CDR3 sequences, approximately 24% recorded once. Looked up from germline, CDR1 is MGHRA and CDR2 is YSYEKL. V gave up 4 bases and J gave up 3 bases; unmatched junction bases: 13. The CDR3 loop spans 18 amino acids. Findings and limits, study-wide: T-cell numbers and diversity one year post-transplant derived largely from freshly generated T cells. About two months after transplant, alpha-beta T cells reportedly came from several hundred expanded graft clones.

In regard to this clonotype: The antigen remains unidentified.

This clonotype originated in a female patient aged 2-9 years who had a stem cell transplant for congenital amegakaryocytic thrombocytopenia, so the T cells may come from the graft donor. The chain recombines TRBV4-1 with TRBJ2-5; 11 bases align to TRBD2. The source was PBMCs, mostly from graft donor cells, collected 360 days after TCRalphabeta/CD19-depleted stem cell transplant. The CDR3 bases are TGCGCCAGCAGCCCGAGACTAGCGGGGACGCCAAGCGAAGAGACCCAGTACTTC. It is translated as CASSPRLAGTPSEETQYF.